This T cell receptor beta chain was profiled in a study of blood T cell repertoires in COVID-19. Sequencing was performed with immunoSEQ multiplex PCR; in TCRdb, only in-frame clones are kept and a portion is missing. In the table there are about 49,000 clones, around 81% of which are singletons. In Seattle, patients joined the study during active infection and were tracked longitudinally. This CDR3 contains 15 residues. The V gene's germline CDR1 is SNHLY and CDR2 FYNNEI. Trimming stripped 6 bases from V and 4 bases from J, with 16 bases between. The rearrangement joins TRBV2 to TRBJ2-1; TRBD1 might be the D (8 bases). The sample consisted of peripheral blood. This receptor was identified in an elderly woman with COVID-19, enrolled during active disease. The DNA for the CDR3 is TGTGCCAGCAGAGTAAACAGGGGGGGTTACAATGAGCAGTTCTTC. The encoded protein is CASRVNRGGYNEQFF.